The source of this TCR beta chain is a study of T cell repertoires in cytomegalovirus infection. Study-level background: Public signatures in TCR beta pointed to CMV infection and matching HLA type. Broader study findings: Identification of carriers of CMV plus the relevant HLA was performed using cumulative public TCR beta family frequency.

In TCRdb, the reads were re-called with MiXCR into one record per CDR3 protein. The data contain 40,000 to 60,000 distinct CDR3 sequences, roughly 20% of them seen just once; the ten biggest clones take up approximately 90%. Concerning this clonotype: The antigen remains undetermined.

In germline, CDR1 is SEHNR, CDR2 FQNEAQ (reference sequence). Trimming cost V 7 bases and J 0 bases, with 15 bases left between them. The CDR3 has 15 amino acids. The starting material was CD8+ T cells from cultured PBMCs, obtained from culture after CMV antigen stimulation. V and J are TRBV7-9 and TRBJ1-1; unclear D gene. The TCR was taken from a human donor in good health (CMV status not recorded). Some clones in this sample may be carry-over from other donors' samples. CDR3 residues: CASTPAGIMNTEAFF. The CDR3, as DNA: TGTGCCAGCACCCCAGCGGGGATCATGAACACTGAAGCTTTCTTT.